The T cell receptor beta chain under discussion was sequenced for a study of blood T cell repertoires in COVID-19. There are 14 residues in the CDR3. The junction had 8 bases not matched to a gene; V was cut back by 7 bases and J by 1 base. CDR1 SGHRS and CDR2 YFSETQ come from the germline V gene. Profiled with immunoSEQ multiplex PCR; TCRdb holds only in-frame clones, not every one. The sample consists of about 210,000 clones, about four fifths of them appearing once. The chain has TRBV5-1 and TRBJ2-7; 7 bases agree with TRBD1. Sample: peripheral blood. The TCR originated in a man aged 55 to 70 with acute or convalescent COVID-19. The CDR3, as DNA: TGCGCCAGCCGCGACGGGACAGTTTCCTACGAGCAGTACTTC. Protein product: CASRDGTVSYEQYF.